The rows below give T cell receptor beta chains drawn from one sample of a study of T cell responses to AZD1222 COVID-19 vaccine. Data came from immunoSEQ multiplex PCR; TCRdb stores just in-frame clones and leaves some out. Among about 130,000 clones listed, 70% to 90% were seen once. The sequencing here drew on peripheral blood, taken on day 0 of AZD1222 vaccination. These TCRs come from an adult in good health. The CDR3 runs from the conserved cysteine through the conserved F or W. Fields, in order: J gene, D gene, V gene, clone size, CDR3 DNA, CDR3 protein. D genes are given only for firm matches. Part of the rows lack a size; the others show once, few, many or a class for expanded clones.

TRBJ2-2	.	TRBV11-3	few	TGTGCCAGCAGCCCCCTGGGAGGGAACACCGGGGAGCTGTTTTTT	CASSPLGGNTGELFF
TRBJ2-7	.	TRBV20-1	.	TGCAGTGCCCCTCAGGACTACGAGCAGTACTTC	CSAPQDYEQYF
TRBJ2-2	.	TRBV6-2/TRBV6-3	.	TGTGCCAGCAGTTACTCCGCGGGGAACCCCTACACCGGGGAGCTGTTTTTT	CASSYSAGNPYTGELFF
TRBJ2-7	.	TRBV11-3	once	TGTGCCAGCAGCTTGAGTCTCTCGACTTCCTACGAGCAGTACTTC	CASSLSLSTSYEQYF
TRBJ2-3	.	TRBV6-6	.	TGTGCCAGCAGCCCCACGAATACGCAGTATTTT	CASSPTNTQYF
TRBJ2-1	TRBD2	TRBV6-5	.	TGTGCCAGCAGTTTCCCCGGGACTAGTAGGCATGAGCAGTTCTTC	CASSFPGTSRHEQFF
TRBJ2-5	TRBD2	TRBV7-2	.	TGTGCCAGCAGCTTAGGACTAGCCCAAGAGACCCAGTACTTC	CASSLGLAQETQYF
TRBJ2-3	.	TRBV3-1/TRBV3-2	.	TGTGCCAGCAGCCAAAGGGGTAGCACAGATACGCAGTATTTT	CASSQRGSTDTQYF
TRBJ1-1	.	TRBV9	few	TGTGCCAGCAGCGTAGACGGTTTCACTGAAGCTTTCTTT	CASSVDGFTEAFF
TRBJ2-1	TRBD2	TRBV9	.	TGTGCCAGCAGCGCGGGGGCCTCTAGCGGGAGAATCCATGAGCAGTTCTTC	CASSAGASSGRIHEQFF
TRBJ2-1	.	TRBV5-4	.	TGTGCCAGCAGCCTACTCTTAAGTCGTGGTGAGCAGTTCTTC	CASSLLLSRGEQFF
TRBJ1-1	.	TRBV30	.	TGTGCCTGGAGTGTCCATCCCCAGATCATGAACACTGAAGCTTTCTTT	CAWSVHPQIMNTEAFF
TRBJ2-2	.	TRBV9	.	TGTGCCAGCAGCGTTTGGGGTGGCACCGGGGAGCTGTTTTTT	CASSVWGGTGELFF
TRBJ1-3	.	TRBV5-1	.	TGCGCCAGCAGCTTGCCAGGCTCTGGAAACACCATATATTTT	CASSLPGSGNTIYF
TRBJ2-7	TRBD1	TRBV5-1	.	TGCGCCAGCAGCTTGAGGACAGGGGCAACCTACGAGCAGTACTTC	CASSLRTGATYEQYF
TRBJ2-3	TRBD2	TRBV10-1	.	TGCGCCAGCAGTGAGTCGTCGGGGGGGCCGAATACGCAGTATTTT	CASSESSGGPNTQYF
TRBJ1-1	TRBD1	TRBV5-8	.	TGTGCCAGCAGCCAACAGGGGGTGAACACTGAAGCTTTCTTT	CASSQQGVNTEAFF
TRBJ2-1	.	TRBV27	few	TGTGCCAGCAGTCAATCGGGACCGTCCTACAATGAGCAGTTCTTC	CASSQSGPSYNEQFF
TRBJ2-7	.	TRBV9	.	TGTGCCAGCAGCGTAGATCCGGGAGTATCCTCCTACGAGCAGTACTTC	CASSVDPGVSSYEQYF
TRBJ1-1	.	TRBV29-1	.	TGCAGCCACCAGAACACTGAAGCTTTCTTT	CSHQNTEAFF
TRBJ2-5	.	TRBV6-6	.	TGTGCCAGCAGTCCCCCCCCGAAAGAGACCCAGTACTTC	CASSPPPKETQYF
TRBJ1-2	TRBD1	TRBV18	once	TGTGCCAGCTCGGCAGAGGAGGGACAGCTCTATGGCTACACCTTC	CASSAEEGQLYGYTF
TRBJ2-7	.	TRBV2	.	TGTGCCAGCAGTGTTCTCTACGAGCAGTACTTC	CASSVLYEQYF
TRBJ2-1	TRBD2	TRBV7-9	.	TGTGCCAGCTCCAGGAGCGGGAGTGGGAATGAGCAGTTCTTC	CASSRSGSGNEQFF
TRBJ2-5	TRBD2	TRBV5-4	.	TGTGCCAGCAGCTTGTTCCTAGCGGAAGAGACCCAGTACTTC	CASSLFLAEETQYF